A selection of T cell receptor beta chains follows, all from one sample in a study of blood T cells in healthy people across ages. TCRdb passed the 5' RACE reads through MiXCR, listing each CDR3 protein once. The top ten hold 4% of the sample, which has approximately 1.5 million distinct CDR3 sequences, 35% to 45% seen once. Material for sequencing was blood. Receptor source: a woman younger than 35 in good health. Both conserved end residues are part of each CDR3. The D gene is left open where the match is weak. Not all rows give a size; the values are once, few, many and, for expanded clones, a class.

clone size,D gene,J gene,V gene,CDR3 DNA,CDR3 protein
-,-,TRBJ2-5,TRBV20-1,TGCAGTGAAGGTCGGGGGGAGACCCAGTACTTC,CSEGRGETQYF
-,TRBD2,TRBJ2-3,TRBV7-2,TGTGCCAGCAACCAGGGACTAGCGGGAACAGCAGATACGCAGTATTTT,CASNQGLAGTADTQYF
-,-,TRBJ2-7,TRBV7-6,TGTGCCAGCAGCTTAGCGGAGTCCCACTCCTACGAGCAGTACTTC,CASSLAESHSYEQYF
few,TRBD2,TRBJ2-1,TRBV7-9,TGTGCCAGCAGCCCAGCTAGCGGGAGTGCCTACAATGAGCAGTTCTTC,CASSPASGSAYNEQFF
-,-,TRBJ2-1,TRBV4-2,TGTGCCAGCAGCCCTGGGTGGGCCAGCTCCTACAATGAGCAGTTCTTC,CASSPGWASSYNEQFF
-,-,TRBJ2-3,TRBV15,TGTGTCACCAGCCTTTACCTAGATACGCAGTATTTT,CVTSLYLDTQYF
-,TRBD1,TRBJ2-7,TRBV20-1,TGCAGTGCTAAGCCGGGACAGGCCTACAATGAGCAGTACTTC,CSAKPGQAYNEQYF
-,TRBD2,TRBJ2-3,TRBV6-6,TGTGCCAGCAGTTACTCGAGACAGCGGGGGGGACTTGATACGCAGTATTTT,CASSYSRQRGGLDTQYF
many,-,TRBJ2-7,TRBV5-5,TGTGCCAGCAGCTGGGGTAACCGGCACAATGAGCAGTACTTC,CASSWGNRHNEQYF
-,-,TRBJ1-1,TRBV4-1,TGCGCCAGCAGCCAAGATTGGGCTCTAACTGAAGCTTTCTTT,CASSQDWALTEAFF
-,-,TRBJ1-1,TRBV2,TGTGCCAGTCTCTCACTGCCGGGGGGAGGTACTGAAGCTTTCTTT,CASLSLPGGGTEAFF
-,-,TRBJ1-1,TRBV6-1,TGTGCCAGCAGTGAAGCTGGCACGAACACTGAAGCTTTCTTT,CASSEAGTNTEAFF
few,-,TRBJ2-7,TRBV4-1,TGCGCCAGCAGCCAAAGAGGGTCTAACGAGCAGTACTTC,CASSQRGSNEQYF
-,-,TRBJ1-2,TRBV28,TGTGCCAGCAGTCCCCCCTCGGATTTCAATGGCTACACCTTC,CASSPPSDFNGYTF
-,TRBD2,TRBJ2-1,TRBV5-1,TGCGCCAGCAGCTTGGCAGCGGGAGCACGAAATGAGCAGTTCTTC,CASSLAAGARNEQFF
once,-,TRBJ1-4,TRBV7-2,TGTGCCAGCACCAAAGACGGTGCAACTAATGAAAAACTGTTTTTT,CASTKDGATNEKLFF
many,-,TRBJ2-7,TRBV7-9,TGTGCCAGCAGCTTCGACTCCTACGAGCAGTACTTC,CASSFDSYEQYF
-,-,TRBJ2-5,TRBV4-2,TGTGCCAGCAGCCAAGGGGAAACCCAAGAGACCCAGTACTTC,CASSQGETQETQYF
-,-,TRBJ2-3,TRBV24-1,TGTGCCACCAGTGCCGGGGGCGATACGCAGTATTTT,CATSAGGDTQYF
many,-,TRBJ2-1,TRBV4-2,TGTGCCAGCAGCCAAGATCCGGTAAGCGCAAGCTCCTACAATGAGCAGTTCTTC,CASSQDPVSASSYNEQFF
-,-,TRBJ1-1,TRBV7-2,TGTGCCAGCAGCACCAGAGGGGAGAACACTGAAGCTTTCTTT,CASSTRGENTEAFF
-,-,TRBJ2-1,TRBV11-2,TGTGCCAGCAGCTTTTATGAGGCCAATGAGCAGTTCTTC,CASSFYEANEQFF
few,-,TRBJ2-3,TRBV9,TGTGCCAGCAGCTATAGAGTGCGTGGAGATACGCAGTATTTT,CASSYRVRGDTQYF
-,TRBD1,TRBJ2-1,TRBV7-6,TGTGCCAGCAGCTTATCAGGGACAGGGTCAGTTTTAGCCAATGAGCAGTTCTTC,CASSLSGTGSVLANEQFF
few,-,TRBJ1-2,TRBV6-5,TGTGCCAGCAGTTACGGAGCTCTCTATGGCTACACCTTC,CASSYGALYGYTF
once,TRBD2,TRBJ2-1,TRBV6-2/TRBV6-3,TGTGCCCGCAGTTACTCGGCTAGCGGATCCTACAATGAGCAGTTCTTC,CARSYSASGSYNEQFF
few,TRBD1,TRBJ2-7,TRBV5-6,TGTGCCAGCAGCGCGACAGGGGAAAGCTACGAGCAGTACTTC,CASSATGESYEQYF
-,TRBD1,TRBJ2-3,TRBV28,TGTGCCAGCAGTACAGGGGGCTATACATATACGCAGTATTTT,CASSTGGYTYTQYF
few,TRBD1,TRBJ2-7,TRBV7-9,TGTGCCAGCAACCCGGGACAGGGTGTCCACGAGCAGTACTTC,CASNPGQGVHEQYF
-,-,TRBJ1-2,TRBV6-5,TGTGCCAGCAGTTACACGGGGGGCAGTCAATCCGGTGGCTACACCTTC,CASSYTGGSQSGGYTF
-,-,TRBJ1-1,TRBV7-9,TGTGCCAGCAGCTCCCCTCAGGGGTACATGAACACTGAAGCTTTCTTT,CASSSPQGYMNTEAFF
many,TRBD1,TRBJ2-5,TRBV5-6,TGTGCCAGCAGTACGGACAGGGGTGAGACCCAGTACTTC,CASSTDRGETQYF
-,-,TRBJ2-7,TRBV20-1,TGCAGTGCTATCCGGGACATACCCTACGAGCAGTACTTC,CSAIRDIPYEQYF
-,-,TRBJ2-7,TRBV29-1,TGCAGCGTTGAAAGGAGGTCCGAACCGAACAATGAGCAGTACTTC,CSVERRSEPNNEQYF
-,-,TRBJ1-5,TRBV12-3/TRBV12-4,TGTGCCAGCAGTTTTTCGCGGCGGCCCCAGCATTTT,CASSFSRRPQHF
-,-,TRBJ1-1,TRBV24-1,TGTGCCACCAGTGACAGCCTGAATGCTGAAGCTTTCTTT,CATSDSLNAEAFF
-,-,TRBJ2-1,TRBV20-1,TGCAGTGCTAGACCAGCATTGGGCCTAAGCTACAATGAGCAGTTCTTC,CSARPALGLSYNEQFF
-,TRBD2,TRBJ2-1,TRBV7-9,TGTGCCGGCAGCTTTAGCGGGAGTGTGAACAATGAGCAGTTCTTC,CAGSFSGSVNNEQFF
-,-,TRBJ1-1,TRBV4-3,TGCGCCAGCAGCCTGGGTGCGGGCGTGGACACTGAAGCTTTCTTT,CASSLGAGVDTEAFF
few,-,TRBJ1-2,TRBV29-1,TGCAGCGTTGAAGATCGCGGGAAAGCTAACTATGGCTACACCTTC,CSVEDRGKANYGYTF
few,-,TRBJ2-3,TRBV4-1,TGCGCCAGCAGCACCCGTCCGGCGGGCACAGATACGCAGTATTTT,CASSTRPAGTDTQYF
-,TRBD2,TRBJ2-7,TRBV4-1,TGCGCCAGCAGCCGCGGACTAGCGGAAGAGACCCGGTACTTC,CASSRGLAEETRYF
-,TRBD2,TRBJ2-1,TRBV14,TGTGCCAGCAGCCACGGTAGCGGGAGGACCTACAATGAGCAGTTCTTC,CASSHGSGRTYNEQFF
few,-,TRBJ1-4,TRBV7-2,TGTGCCAGCAGCCCCCGTAAAGAAAAACTGTTTTTT,CASSPRKEKLFF
many,-,TRBJ1-1,TRBV10-3,TGTGCCATCAGTGAGTCTGGGAACACTGAAGCTTTCTTT,CAISESGNTEAFF
-,TRBD2,TRBJ2-5,TRBV2,TGTGCCAGCAGTGGAGTAGCGGGGGAGACCCAGTACTTC,CASSGVAGETQYF
-,TRBD1,TRBJ1-1,TRBV12-3/TRBV12-4,TGTGCCAGCAGCCCCAACCCGGGACAGGGAACGGCTGAAGCTTTCTTT,CASSPNPGQGTAEAFF
-,-,TRBJ1-5,TRBV29-1,TGCAGCGTGGAACAGGGACCTAATCAGCCCCAGCATTTT,CSVEQGPNQPQHF
-,-,TRBJ2-5,TRBV25-1,TGTGCCGGGGAGACCCAGTACTTC,CAGETQYF
few,-,TRBJ2-6,TRBV20-1,TGCAGTGCTCTCAGGACCACCAACGTCCTGACTTTC,CSALRTTNVLTF
-,-,TRBJ1-2,TRBV5-1,TGCGCCAGCGGCGGGACAACTTATGGCTACACCTTC,CASGGTTYGYTF
-,-,TRBJ2-5,TRBV30,TGTGCCGCGAGTCTAGCGAGAGAGACCCAGTACTTC,CAASLARETQYF
few,TRBD1,TRBJ1-5,TRBV12-3/TRBV12-4,TGTGCCAGCAGTTTACTAGGGACAGTAAATCAGCCCCAGCATTTT,CASSLLGTVNQPQHF